This T cell receptor (beta chain) was found in a study of cytomegalovirus exposure and HLA in healthy donors. The ends lost 3 bases at V and 7 bases at J; junction bases unmatched: 17. The CDR3 spans 18 residues. Germline assignment: CDR1 GTSNPN and CDR2 SVGIG (reference sequence). In the PCR, 60 Vbeta and 13 Jbeta primers were used. Profiling relied on immunoSEQ multiplex PCR, and the TCRdb table lists in-frame clones only, not all of them. The data show approximately 130,000 clones, with approximately 80% seen just once and around 1.5% held by the top ten. The sequence derives from a woman aged 40 to 55 in good health and CMV-seronegative. The V and J genes are TRBV30 and TRBJ1-4; TRBD1 aligns across 10 bases. The sample consisted of PBMCs. The CDR3 DNA reads TGTGCCTGGAGCGACTCATTAAATAGACAGGGGGCGGGTGAAAAACTGTTTTTT. This encodes CAWSDSLNRQGAGEKLFF.